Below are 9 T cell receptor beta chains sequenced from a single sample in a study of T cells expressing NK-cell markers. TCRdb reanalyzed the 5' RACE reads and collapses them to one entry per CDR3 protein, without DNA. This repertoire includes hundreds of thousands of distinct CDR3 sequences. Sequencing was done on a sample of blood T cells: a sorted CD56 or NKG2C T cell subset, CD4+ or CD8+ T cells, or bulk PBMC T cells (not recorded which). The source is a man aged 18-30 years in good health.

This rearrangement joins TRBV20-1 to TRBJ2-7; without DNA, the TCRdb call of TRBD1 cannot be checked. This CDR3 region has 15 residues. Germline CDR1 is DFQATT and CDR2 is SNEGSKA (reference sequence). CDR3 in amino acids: CSARDSGGLFYEQYF.

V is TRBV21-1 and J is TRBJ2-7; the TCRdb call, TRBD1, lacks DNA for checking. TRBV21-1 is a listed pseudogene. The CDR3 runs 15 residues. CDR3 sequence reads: CASSLIQRERYEQYF.

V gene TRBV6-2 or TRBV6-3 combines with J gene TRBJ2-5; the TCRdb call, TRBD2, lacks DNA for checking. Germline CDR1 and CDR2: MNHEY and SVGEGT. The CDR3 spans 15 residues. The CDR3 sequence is CASSTLAGGQETQYF.

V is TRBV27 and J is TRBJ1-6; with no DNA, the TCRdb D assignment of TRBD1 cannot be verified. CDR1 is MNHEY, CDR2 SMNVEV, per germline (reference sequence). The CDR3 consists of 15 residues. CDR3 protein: CASNQGVTSGSPLHF.

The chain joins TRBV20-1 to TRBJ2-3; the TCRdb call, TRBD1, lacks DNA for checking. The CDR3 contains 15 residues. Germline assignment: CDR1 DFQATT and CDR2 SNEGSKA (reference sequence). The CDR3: CSASKTGPSTDTQYF.

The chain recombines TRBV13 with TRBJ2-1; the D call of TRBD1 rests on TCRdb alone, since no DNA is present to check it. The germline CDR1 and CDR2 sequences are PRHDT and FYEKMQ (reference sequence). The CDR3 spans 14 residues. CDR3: CASSPWTGSDEQFF.

CDR3: CASSGTSGSYEQFF. The V call is TRBV11-3, the J call TRBJ2-1; TCRdb names TRBD2, which stays unverified in the absence of DNA. The germline V gene encodes CDR1 SGHNT and CDR2 YENEEA. The length of the CDR3 is 14 residues.

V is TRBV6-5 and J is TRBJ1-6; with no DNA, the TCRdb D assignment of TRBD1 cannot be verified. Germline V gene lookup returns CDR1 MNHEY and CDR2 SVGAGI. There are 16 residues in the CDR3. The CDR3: CASNAQGSSYNSPLHF.

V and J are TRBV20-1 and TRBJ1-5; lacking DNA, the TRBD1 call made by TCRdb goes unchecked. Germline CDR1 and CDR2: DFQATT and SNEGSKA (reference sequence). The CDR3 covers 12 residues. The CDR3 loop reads CSATQGGQPQHF.